One T cell receptor beta chain is described in this entry. Its cognate antigen is unknown. The entry originates in a study of T cells in narcolepsy. Study-wide results and limits: Same-patient CSF and blood CD4+ T cell clonotypes included HCRT-specific and TRIB2-specific autoreactive ones. Healthy controls reportedly lacked the autoreactive clonotypes serially found in patients' blood. Autoreactive clone sequences were missing from some blood memory CD4+ repertoires.

This table comes from immunoSEQ multiplex PCR, and its TCRdb copy is limited to in-frame clones, with some not included. The sample has approximately 23,000 clones; roughly 85% are singletons. CDR3 length: 13 amino acids. V lost 4 bases, J lost 4 bases, and 1 base stayed unmatched. Germline loops: CDR1 SGDLS, CDR2 YYNGEE. Sequenced sample: memory (CD45RA-) CD4+ T cells from blood. The sequence was collected from a human donor in good health. This chain links TRBV9 with TRBJ2-1; 8 positions match TRBD1. For the CDR3, the DNA is TGTGCCAGCAGCCGGACAGGGTACAATGAGCAGTTCTTC. Translation gives CASSRTGYNEQFF. The full variable domain, in which reference TRBV9 and TRBJ2-1 provide the parts outside the CDR3, is DSGVTQTPKHLITATGQRVTLRCSPRSGDLSVYWYQQSLDQGLQFLIQYYNGEERAKGNILERFSAQQFPDLHSELNLSSLELGDSALYFCASSRTGYNEQFFGPGTRLTVL.